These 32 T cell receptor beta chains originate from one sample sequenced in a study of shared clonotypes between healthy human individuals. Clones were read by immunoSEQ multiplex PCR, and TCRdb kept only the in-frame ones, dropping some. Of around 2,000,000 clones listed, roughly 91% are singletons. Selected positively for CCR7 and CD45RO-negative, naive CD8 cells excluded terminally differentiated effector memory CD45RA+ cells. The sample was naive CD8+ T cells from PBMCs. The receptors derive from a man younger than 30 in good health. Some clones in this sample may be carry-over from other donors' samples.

The chain's CDR3 is CASSFQQHPLGNQPQHF. CDR3 bases: TGTGCCAGCAGTTTCCAGCAACATCCTCTGGGCAATCAGCCCCAGCATTTT. This sequence joins TRBV28 and TRBJ1-5; the D is unclear. Trimming shortened V by 3 bases and J by 2 bases, and 17 bases separated the two germline ends. Germline V gene lookup returns CDR1 MDHEN and CDR2 SYDVKM. The CDR3 extends over 17 amino acids.

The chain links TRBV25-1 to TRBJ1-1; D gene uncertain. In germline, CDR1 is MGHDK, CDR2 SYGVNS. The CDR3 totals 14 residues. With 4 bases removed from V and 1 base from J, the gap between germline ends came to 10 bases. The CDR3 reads CASSGFGQNTEAFF. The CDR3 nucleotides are TGTGCCAGCAGTGGATTTGGCCAGAACACTGAAGCTTTCTTT.

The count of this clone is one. CDR3 sequence reads: CASSSGREGVRNEQFF. Here the CDR3 DNA reads TGTGCCAGCAGCTCAGGGAGGGAGGGGGTTCGCAATGAGCAGTTCTTC. The rearrangement uses TRBV11-2 and TRBJ2-1, with D tentatively TRBD2 (7 bases). V was trimmed by 4 bases and J by 6 bases, leaving 19 bases between them. The CDR3 sequence is 16 residues long. The germline CDR1 and CDR2 sequences are SGHAT and FQNNGV.

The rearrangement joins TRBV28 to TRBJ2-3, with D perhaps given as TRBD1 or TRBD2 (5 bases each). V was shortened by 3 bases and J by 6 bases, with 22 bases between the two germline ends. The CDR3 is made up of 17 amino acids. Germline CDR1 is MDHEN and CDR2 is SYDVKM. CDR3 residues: CASSLIAGSGSADTQYF. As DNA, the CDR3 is TGTGCCAGCAGTTTGATTGCAGGATCAGGGAGTGCGGATACGCAGTATTTT.

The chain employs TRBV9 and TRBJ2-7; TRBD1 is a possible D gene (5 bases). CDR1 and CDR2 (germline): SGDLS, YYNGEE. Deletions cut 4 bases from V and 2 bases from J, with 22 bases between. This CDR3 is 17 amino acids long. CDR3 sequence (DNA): TGTGCCAGCAGCTCCCGACAGAATCCCACTTCGACCTACGAGCAGTACTTC. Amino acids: CASSSRQNPTSTYEQYF.

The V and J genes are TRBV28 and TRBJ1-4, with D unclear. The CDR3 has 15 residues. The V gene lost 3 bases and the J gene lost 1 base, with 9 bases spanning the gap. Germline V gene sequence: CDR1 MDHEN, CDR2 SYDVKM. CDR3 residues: CASSFPAGTNEKLFF. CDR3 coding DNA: TGTGCCAGCAGTTTTCCCGCCGGAACTAATGAAAAACTGTTTTTT.

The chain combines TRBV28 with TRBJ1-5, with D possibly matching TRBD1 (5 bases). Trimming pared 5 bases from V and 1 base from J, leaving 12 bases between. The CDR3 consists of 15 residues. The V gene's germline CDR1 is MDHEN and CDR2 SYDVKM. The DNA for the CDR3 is TGTGCCAGCAGTCGGGGGGGGAGCAGCAATCAGCCCCAGCATTTT. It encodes CASSRGGSSNQPQHF.

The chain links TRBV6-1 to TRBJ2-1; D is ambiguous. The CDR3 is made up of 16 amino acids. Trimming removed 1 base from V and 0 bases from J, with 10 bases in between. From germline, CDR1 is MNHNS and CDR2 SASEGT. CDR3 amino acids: CASSEESVYSYNEQFF. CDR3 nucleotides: TGTGCCAGCAGTGAAGAGTCCGTTTACTCCTACAATGAGCAGTTCTTC.

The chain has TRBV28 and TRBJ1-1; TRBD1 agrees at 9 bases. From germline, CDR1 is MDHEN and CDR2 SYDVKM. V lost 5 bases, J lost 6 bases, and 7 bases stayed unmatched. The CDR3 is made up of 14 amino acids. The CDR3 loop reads CASSLPDRGSEAFF. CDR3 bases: TGTGCCAGCAGTCTACCGGACAGGGGCTCTGAAGCTTTCTTT.

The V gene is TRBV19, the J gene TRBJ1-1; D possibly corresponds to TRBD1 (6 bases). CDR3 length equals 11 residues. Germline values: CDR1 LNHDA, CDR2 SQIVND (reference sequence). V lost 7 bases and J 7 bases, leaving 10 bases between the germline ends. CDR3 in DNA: TGTGCCAGTAACTGGGGGCTTGAAGCTTTCTTT. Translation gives CASNWGLEAFF.

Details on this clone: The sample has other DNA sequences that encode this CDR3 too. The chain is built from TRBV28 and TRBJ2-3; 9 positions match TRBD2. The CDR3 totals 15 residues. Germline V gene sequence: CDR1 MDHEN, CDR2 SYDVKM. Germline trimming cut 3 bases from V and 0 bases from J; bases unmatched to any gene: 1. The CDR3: CASSFLAGSTDTQYF. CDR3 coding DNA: TGTGCCAGCAGTTTTCTAGCGGGGAGCACAGATACGCAGTATTTT.

This CDR3 is CASSYSTGGRNTEAFF. The CDR3 DNA sequence: TGTGCCAGCAGTTACTCTACCGGGGGCAGGAACACTGAAGCTTTCTTT. V gene TRBV6-5 combines with J gene TRBJ1-1; tentatively, D is TRBD1 (6 bases). CDR3 length: 16 amino acids. Germline loops: CDR1 MNHEY, CDR2 SVGAGI. The V and J ends lost 0 bases and 1 base respectively, with 12 bases between them.

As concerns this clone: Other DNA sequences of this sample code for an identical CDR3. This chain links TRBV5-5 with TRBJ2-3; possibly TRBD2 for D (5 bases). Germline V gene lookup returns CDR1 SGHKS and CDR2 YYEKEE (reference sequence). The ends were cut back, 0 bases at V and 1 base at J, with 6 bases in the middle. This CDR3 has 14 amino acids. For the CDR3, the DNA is TGTGCCAGCAGCTTGGCCGGGGGCACAGATACGCAGTATTTT. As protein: CASSLAGGTDTQYF.

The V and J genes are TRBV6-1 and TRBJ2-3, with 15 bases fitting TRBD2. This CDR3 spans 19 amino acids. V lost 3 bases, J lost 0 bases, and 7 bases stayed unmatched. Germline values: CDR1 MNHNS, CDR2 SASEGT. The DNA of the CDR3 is TGTGCCAGCAGTGAGCCCGCGGGACTAGCGGGAGGAAGCACAGATACGCAGTATTTT. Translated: CASSEPAGLAGGSTDTQYF.

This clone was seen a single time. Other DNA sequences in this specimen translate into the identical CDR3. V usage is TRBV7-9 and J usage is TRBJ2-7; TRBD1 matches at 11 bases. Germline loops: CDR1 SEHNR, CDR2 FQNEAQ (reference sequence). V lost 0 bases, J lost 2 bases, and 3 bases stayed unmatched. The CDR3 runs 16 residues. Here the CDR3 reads CASSLARGQGAYEQYF. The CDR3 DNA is TGTGCCAGCAGCTTAGCCCGGGGACAGGGGGCCTACGAGCAGTACTTC.

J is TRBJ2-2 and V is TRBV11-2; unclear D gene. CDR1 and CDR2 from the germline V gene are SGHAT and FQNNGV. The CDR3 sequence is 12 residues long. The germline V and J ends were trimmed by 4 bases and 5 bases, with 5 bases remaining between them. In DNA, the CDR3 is TGTGCCAGCAGCTCGCAAACCGGGGAGCTGTTTTTT. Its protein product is CASSSQTGELFF.

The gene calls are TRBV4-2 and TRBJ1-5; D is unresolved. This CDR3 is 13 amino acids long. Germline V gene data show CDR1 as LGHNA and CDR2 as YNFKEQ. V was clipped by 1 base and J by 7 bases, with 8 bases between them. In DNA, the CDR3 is TGTGCCAGCAGCCAAGTTCCCGGCCAGCCCCAGCATTTT. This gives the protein CASSQVPGQPQHF.

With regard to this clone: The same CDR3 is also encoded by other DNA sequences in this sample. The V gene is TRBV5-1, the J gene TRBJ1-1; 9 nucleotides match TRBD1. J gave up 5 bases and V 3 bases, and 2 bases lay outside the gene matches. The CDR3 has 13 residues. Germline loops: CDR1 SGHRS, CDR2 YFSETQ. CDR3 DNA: TGCGCCAGCAGCTCGACAGGGGGTACTGAAGCTTTCTTT. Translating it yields CASSSTGGTEAFF.

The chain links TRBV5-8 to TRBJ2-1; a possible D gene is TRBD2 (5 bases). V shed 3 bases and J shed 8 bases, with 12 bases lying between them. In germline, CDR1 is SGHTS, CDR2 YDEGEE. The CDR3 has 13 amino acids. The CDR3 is CASSSMAGDEQFF. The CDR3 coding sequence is TGTGCCAGCAGCTCCATGGCCGGGGATGAGCAGTTCTTC.

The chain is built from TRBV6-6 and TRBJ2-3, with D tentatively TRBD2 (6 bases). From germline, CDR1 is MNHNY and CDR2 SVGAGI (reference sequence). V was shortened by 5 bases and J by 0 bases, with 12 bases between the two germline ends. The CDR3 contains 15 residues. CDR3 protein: CASSGPGLSTDTQYF. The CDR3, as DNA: TGTGCCAGCAGTGGACCGGGACTTAGCACAGATACGCAGTATTTT.

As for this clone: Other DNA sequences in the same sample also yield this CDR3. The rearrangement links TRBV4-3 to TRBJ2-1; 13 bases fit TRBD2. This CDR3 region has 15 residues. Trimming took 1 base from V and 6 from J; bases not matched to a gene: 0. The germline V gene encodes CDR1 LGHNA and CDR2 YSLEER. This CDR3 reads CASSQGLAGGNEQFF. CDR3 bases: TGCGCCAGCAGCCAAGGACTAGCGGGAGGCAATGAGCAGTTCTTC.

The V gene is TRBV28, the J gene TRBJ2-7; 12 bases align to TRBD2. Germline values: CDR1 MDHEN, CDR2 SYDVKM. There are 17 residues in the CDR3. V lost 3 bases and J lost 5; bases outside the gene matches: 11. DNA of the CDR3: TGTGCCAGCAGTTTCGGACTAGCGGGACTCAGGTCCAACGAGCAGTACTTC. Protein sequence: CASSFGLAGLRSNEQYF.

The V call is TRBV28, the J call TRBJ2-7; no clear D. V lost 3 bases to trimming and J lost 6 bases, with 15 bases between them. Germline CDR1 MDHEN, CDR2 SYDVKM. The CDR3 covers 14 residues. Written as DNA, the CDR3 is TGTGCCAGCAGTTTTTTGGCACCCCTAGGCGAGCAGTACTTC. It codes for CASSFLAPLGEQYF.

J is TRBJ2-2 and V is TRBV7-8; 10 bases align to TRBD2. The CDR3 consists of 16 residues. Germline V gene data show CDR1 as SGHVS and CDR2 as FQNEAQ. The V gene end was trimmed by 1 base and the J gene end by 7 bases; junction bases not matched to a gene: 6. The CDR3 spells CASSLVSSGGLGELFF. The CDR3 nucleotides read TGTGCCAGCAGCTTAGTGTCTAGCGGGGGCCTCGGGGAGCTGTTTTTT.

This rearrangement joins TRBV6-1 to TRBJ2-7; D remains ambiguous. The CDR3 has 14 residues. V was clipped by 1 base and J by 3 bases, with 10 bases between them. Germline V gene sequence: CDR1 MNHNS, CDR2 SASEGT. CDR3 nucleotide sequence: TGTGCCAGCAGTGAAGGCCCAAGGGTCTACGAGCAGTACTTC. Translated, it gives CASSEGPRVYEQYF.

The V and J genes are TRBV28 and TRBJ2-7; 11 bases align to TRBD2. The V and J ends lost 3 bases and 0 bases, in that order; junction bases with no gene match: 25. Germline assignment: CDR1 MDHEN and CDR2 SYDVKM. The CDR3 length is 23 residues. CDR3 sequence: CASSFESGLADTLYLFHSYEQYF. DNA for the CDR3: TGTGCCAGCAGTTTCGAGTCGGGACTAGCGGACACCTTATACCTCTTTCACTCCTACGAGCAGTACTTC.

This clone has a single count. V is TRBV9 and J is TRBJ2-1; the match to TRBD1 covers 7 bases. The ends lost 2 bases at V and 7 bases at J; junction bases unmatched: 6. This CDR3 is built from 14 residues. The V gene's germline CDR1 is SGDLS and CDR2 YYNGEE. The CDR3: CASSVEGQINEQFF. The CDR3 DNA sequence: TGTGCCAGCAGCGTTGAGGGACAGATAAATGAGCAGTTCTTC.

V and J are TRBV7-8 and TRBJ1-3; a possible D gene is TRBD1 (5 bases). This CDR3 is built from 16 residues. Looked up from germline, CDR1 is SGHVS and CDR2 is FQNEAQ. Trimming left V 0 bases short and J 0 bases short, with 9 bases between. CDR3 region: CASSLALRDSGNTIYF. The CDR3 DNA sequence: TGTGCCAGCAGCTTAGCGCTCAGGGACTCTGGAAACACCATATATTTT.

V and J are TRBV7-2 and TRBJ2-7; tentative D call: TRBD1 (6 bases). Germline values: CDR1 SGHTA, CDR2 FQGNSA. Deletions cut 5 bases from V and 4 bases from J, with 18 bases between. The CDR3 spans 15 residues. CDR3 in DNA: TGTGCCAGCAGCCGAATCGGACAGAACATTTACGAGCAGTACTTC. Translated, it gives CASSRIGQNIYEQYF.

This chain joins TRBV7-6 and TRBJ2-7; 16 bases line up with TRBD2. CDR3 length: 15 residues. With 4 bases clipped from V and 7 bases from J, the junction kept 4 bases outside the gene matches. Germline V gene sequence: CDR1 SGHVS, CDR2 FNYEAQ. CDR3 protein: CASSYGGLAGGEQYF. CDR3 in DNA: TGTGCCAGCAGCTATGGGGGACTAGCGGGAGGGGAGCAGTACTTC.

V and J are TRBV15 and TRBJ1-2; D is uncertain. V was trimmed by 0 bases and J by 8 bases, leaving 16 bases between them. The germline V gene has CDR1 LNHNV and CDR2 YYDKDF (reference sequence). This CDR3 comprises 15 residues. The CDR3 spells CATSRDSGSPAGYTF. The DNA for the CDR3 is TGTGCCACCAGCAGAGATTCGGGGTCTCCTGCGGGCTACACCTTC.

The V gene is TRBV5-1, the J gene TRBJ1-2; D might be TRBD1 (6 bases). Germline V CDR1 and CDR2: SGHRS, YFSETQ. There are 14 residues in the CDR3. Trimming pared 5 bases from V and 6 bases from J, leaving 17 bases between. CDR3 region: CASRHRVGRDGYTF. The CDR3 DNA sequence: TGCGCCAGCAGACACAGGGTGGGGAGGGATGGCTACACCTTC.